The 32 T cell receptor beta chains presented below share a single source sample, sequenced in a study of cytomegalovirus exposure and HLA in healthy donors. Primers included in the PCR were 60 Vbeta and 13 Jbeta primers. Generated by immunoSEQ multiplex PCR, the TCRdb table keeps only in-frame clones and is missing some. Here the sample spans 150,000 or so clones, roughly 73% being singletons. The material sequenced was PBMCs. The receptors were gathered from a woman in her thirties or forties in good health and CMV-seropositive.

The chain joins TRBV6-6 to TRBJ2-7; D is uncertain. The CDR3 is made up of 11 amino acids. The V gene's germline CDR1 is MNHNY and CDR2 SVGAGI (reference sequence). Trimming shortened V by 8 bases and J by 6 bases, and 11 bases separated the two germline ends. The CDR3 nucleotides are TGTGCCAGCCTGGTATCCGGCGAGCAGTACTTC. Encoded protein: CASLVSGEQYF.

In its sample, this clone was seen a few times. The chain combines TRBV2 with TRBJ2-7; possible D gene TRBD1, 5 bases. The germline V gene encodes CDR1 SNHLY and CDR2 FYNNEI. V was pared by 6 bases and J by 4 bases, with 7 bases between. The CDR3 consists of 11 residues. The CDR3 bases are TGTGCCAGCAGGACAGCGTACGAGCAGTACTTC. This codes for CASRTAYEQYF.

This chain connects TRBV7-9 to TRBJ2-4, with TRBD2 identical over 13 bases. Germline-derived CDR1 and CDR2 are SEHNR and FQNEAQ (reference sequence). J was trimmed by 3 bases and V by 5 bases; bases with no gene match: 4. The CDR3 consists of 16 residues. CDR3 bases: TGTGCCAGCAGCCCAGGACTAGCGGGAGACAAAAACATTCAGTACTTC. It encodes CASSPGLAGDKNIQYF.

This clone was observed a few times. The V and J genes are TRBV4-2 and TRBJ1-5; D possibly corresponds to TRBD1 (5 bases). CDR1 and CDR2 (germline): LGHNA, YNFKEQ. The germline V and J ends were trimmed by 0 bases and 2 bases, with 11 bases remaining between them. This CDR3 is 16 amino acids long. In DNA, the CDR3 is TGTGCCAGCAGCCAAGACCGTGGAGGGGGCAATCAGCCCCAGCATTTT. Translating it yields CASSQDRGGGNQPQHF.

The rearrangement links TRBV5-1 to TRBJ2-7, with a weak D call TRBD1 (6 bases). Germline V gives CDR1 SGHRS, CDR2 YFSETQ. V was pared by 4 bases and J by 6 bases, with 17 bases between. This CDR3 region has 14 residues. The CDR3 reads CASSVSGTLSEQYF. The CDR3 region has the DNA TGCGCCAGCAGCGTCTCCGGGACACTGAGCGAGCAGTACTTC.

The genes are TRBV28 and TRBJ1-6; no clear D gene. V gave up 6 bases and J gave up 4 bases, with 13 bases separating them. The V gene's germline CDR1 is MDHEN and CDR2 SYDVKM. CDR3 length: 15 residues. In nucleotides, the CDR3 is TGTGCCAGCAGGGGAGGGATCCTTTATAATTCACCCCTCCACTTT. It specifies CASRGGILYNSPLHF.

The chain employs TRBV11-3 and TRBJ2-3; D is unclear. Germline assignment: CDR1 SGHNT and CDR2 YENEEA. Between the trimmed V and J ends, which lost 3 bases and 4 bases, there was a span of 8 bases. This CDR3 region has 13 residues. The CDR3 DNA follows: TGTGCCAGCAGCTTCTCCTCCCCAGATACGCAGTATTTT. As protein: CASSFSSPDTQYF.

This clone was seen just once. The V gene is TRBV11-2, the J gene TRBJ2-1, with a weak D call TRBD2 (5 bases). The germline CDR1 and CDR2 sequences are SGHAT and FQNNGV. The CDR3 consists of 13 residues. V gave up 0 bases and J gave up 10 bases, with 10 bases separating them. The DNA for the CDR3 is TGTGCCAGCAGCTTAGATCGAGGGAGCGAGCAGTTCTTC. Translation: CASSLDRGSEQFF.

The V call is TRBV5-6, the J call TRBJ2-7; 8 bases map to TRBD1. Germline loops: CDR1 SGHDT, CDR2 YYEEEE. Trimming removed 4 bases from V and 0 bases from J; junction bases left unmatched: 12. This CDR3 is 17 amino acids long. CDR3 DNA: TGTGCCAGCAGCCGATTTCTTCGGACAGGGCACTCCTACGAGCAGTACTTC. Its protein product is CASSRFLRTGHSYEQYF.

The chain joins TRBV7-3 to TRBJ2-3; no reliable D call. The CDR3 spans 14 residues. Trimming stripped 5 bases from V and 3 bases from J, with 12 bases between. Looked up from germline, CDR1 is SGHTA and CDR2 is FQGTGA. CDR3 DNA: TGTGCCAGCAGCGGCTGGCCAGGAACAGATACGCAGTATTTT. This encodes CASSGWPGTDTQYF.

This clone has more than one count but fewer than ten. The chain has TRBV28 and TRBJ2-7; weak D call: TRBD1 (6 bases). The CDR3 is made up of 14 amino acids. V was shortened by 6 bases and J by 5 bases, with 17 bases between the two germline ends. Germline lookup yields CDR1 MDHEN and CDR2 SYDVKM. The CDR3 region has the DNA TGTGCCAGCAGGGGTGGAACAGGGTTTCACGAGCAGTACTTC. This gives the protein CASRGGTGFHEQYF.

The chain joins TRBV7-9 to TRBJ1-4; maybe TRBD1 (5 bases). V lost 3 bases and J lost 2, with 7 bases in between. Looked up from germline, CDR1 is SEHNR and CDR2 is FQNEAQ (reference sequence). The CDR3 spans 14 residues. This CDR3 reads CASSFGATNEKLFF. In DNA, the CDR3 is TGTGCCAGCAGCTTTGGGGCCACTAATGAAAAACTGTTTTTT.

This sequence joins TRBV6-5 and TRBJ2-1; 14 bases match TRBD2. CDR1 and CDR2 (germline): MNHEY, SVGAGI. The CDR3 consists of 15 residues. The J segment lost 5 bases and the V segment lost 6 bases, leaving 3 bases of the junction unmatched. The CDR3: CASRPTSGRDNEQFF. As DNA, the CDR3 is TGTGCCAGCAGACCGACTAGCGGGAGGGACAATGAGCAGTTCTTC.

V and J are TRBV19 and TRBJ2-2, with 9 bases identical to TRBD1. Germline CDR1 reads LNHDA; CDR2 reads SQIVND (reference sequence). The CDR3 consists of 13 residues. V was clipped by 11 bases and J by 7 bases; unmatched bases: 8. This chain's CDR3 is CAGRDRAGGELFF. The CDR3 DNA reads as TGTGCCGGAAGGGACAGGGCGGGCGGGGAGCTGTTTTTT. Variable domain in full (rest from reference TRBV19 and TRBJ2-2): DGGITQSPKYLFRKEGQNVTLSCEQNLNHDAMYWYRQDPGQGLRLIYYSQIVNDFQKGDIAEGYSVSREKKESFPLTVTSAQKNPTAFYLCAGRDRAGGELFFGEGSRLTVL.

This clone was seen a single time. J is TRBJ1-1 and V is TRBV25-1; a weak D match, TRBD1 (6 bases). V lost 3 bases, J lost 9 bases, and 17 bases lay in between. This CDR3 is built from 14 residues. Germline values: CDR1 MGHDK, CDR2 SYGVNS. CDR3 DNA sequence: TGTGCCAGCAGTGATAGAGGGGGATTGGGGCAAGCTTTCTTT. Its protein is CASSDRGGLGQAFF.

This chain connects TRBV4-1 to TRBJ2-1; a weak D match, TRBD2 (5 bases). Germline CDR1 is MGHRA and CDR2 is YSYEKL. Trimming pared 2 bases from V and 8 bases from J, leaving 10 bases between. The CDR3 extends over 13 amino acids. For the CDR3, the DNA is TGCGCCAGCAGCCAACAGCTAGCCTATGAGCAGTTCTTC. Translation: CASSQQLAYEQFF.

The J gene is TRBJ2-7, the V gene TRBV29-1; 10 bases map to TRBD2. CDR3 length: 14 residues. Looked up from germline, CDR1 is SQVTM and CDR2 is ANQGSEA. Germline trimming cut 6 bases from V and 4 bases from J; bases unmatched to any gene: 9. This chain's CDR3 is CSVAASGRVYEQYF. The CDR3 nucleotides read TGCAGCGTGGCCGCTAGCGGGAGAGTATACGAGCAGTACTTC.

CDR3 coding DNA: TGTGCCAGCAGCGATCCCTCAGGGGGTAGCTCTGGGGCCAACGTCCTGACTTTC. Translation gives CASSDPSGGSSGANVLTF. The V and J genes are TRBV7-9 and TRBJ2-6; 7 nucleotides match TRBD1. The V gene's germline CDR1 is SEHNR and CDR2 FQNEAQ (reference sequence). V was pared by 5 bases and J by 0 bases, with 10 bases of the junction left unmatched. This CDR3 is 18 amino acids long.

Regarding this clone: Different DNA sequences within this sample yield the same CDR3. The chain uses TRBV5-1 and TRBJ2-5, with TRBD2 identical over 12 bases. The V and J ends lost 4 bases and 2 bases, in that order; junction bases with no gene match: 3. The germline V gene has CDR1 SGHRS and CDR2 YFSETQ. The CDR3 contains 15 residues. CDR3 loop: CASSPGTSGQETQYF. DNA of the CDR3: TGCGCCAGCAGCCCAGGGACTAGCGGGCAAGAGACCCAGTACTTC.

V is TRBV4-1 and J is TRBJ2-7; tentative D call: TRBD1 (5 bases). V shed 0 bases and J shed 0 bases, with 9 bases lying between them. Germline V gene lookup returns CDR1 MGHRA and CDR2 YSYEKL. CDR3 length: 15 residues. CDR3 DNA: TGCGCCAGCAGCCAAGACCCAGGGCGCTCCTACGAGCAGTACTTC. This translates into CASSQDPGRSYEQYF.

This clone appeared a single time. This rearrangement joins TRBV5-4 to TRBJ2-3; D gene unclear. Trimming left V 4 bases short and J 6 bases short, with 6 bases between. The germline CDR1 and CDR2 sequences are SGHNT and YYREEE (reference sequence). This CDR3 contains 11 residues. The CDR3 coding sequence is TGTGCCAGCAGCAACTACGATACGCAGTATTTT. Translation gives CASSNYDTQYF.

This clone was seen just once. The rearrangement joins TRBV2 to TRBJ2-3, with a tentative D call TRBD1 (6 bases). The CDR3 consists of 18 residues. V was cut by 3 bases and J by 0 bases, with 19 bases left in between. Germline V gene sequence: CDR1 SNHLY, CDR2 FYNNEI. CDR3 DNA: TGTGCCAGCAGTGACTCGACCTCGCCTGGACAGAGCACAGATACGCAGTATTTT. Translated, it gives CASSDSTSPGQSTDTQYF.

The J gene is TRBJ1-5, the V gene TRBV2, with D unresolved. This CDR3 has 13 residues. Germline V gene lookup returns CDR1 SNHLY and CDR2 FYNNEI. V was clipped by 5 bases and J by 0 bases, with 5 bases between them. The CDR3 DNA is TGTGCCAGCAGTTCTTATAGCAATCAGCCCCAGCATTTT. Protein sequence: CASSSYSNQPQHF.

J is TRBJ2-5 and V is TRBV2; D possibly corresponds to TRBD2 (6 bases). CDR1 is SNHLY and CDR2 is FYNNEI in the germline V gene. V lost 0 bases, J lost 5 bases, and 10 bases lay in between. The CDR3 contains 14 residues. CDR3 sequence reads: CASSEAGRGETQYF. CDR3 in DNA: TGTGCCAGCAGTGAAGCGGGCCGGGGGGAGACCCAGTACTTC.

The chain is built from TRBV19 and TRBJ2-3, with D tentatively TRBD2 (6 bases). CDR1 and CDR2 (germline): LNHDA, SQIVND (reference sequence). Deletions cut 7 bases from V and 4 bases from J, with 27 bases between. The CDR3 has 18 residues. CDR3 in DNA: TGTGCCAGTACCAAACGAGGGGACTCCGGAGGAGGCCCAGATACGCAGTATTTT. Its protein product is CASTKRGDSGGGPDTQYF.

The V gene is TRBV7-8, the J gene TRBJ2-7; TRBD1 matches at 10 bases. The CDR3 consists of 15 residues. The ends lost 5 bases at V and 5 bases at J; junction bases unmatched: 9. CDR1 is SGHVS, CDR2 FQNEAQ, per germline. The chain's CDR3 is CASSPRQGAVHEQYF. The CDR3 DNA is TGTGCCAGCAGCCCCCGACAGGGGGCAGTCCACGAGCAGTACTTC.

A few counts support this clone. CDR3 nucleotides: TGTGCCAGCAGTGAAGCTGGGCTCCTGGGGGGCAATGAGCAGTTCTTC. It is translated as CASSEAGLLGGNEQFF. The gene calls are TRBV6-1 and TRBJ2-1; the D gene is possibly TRBD2 (6 bases). This CDR3 contains 16 residues. Trimming left V 0 bases short and J 6 bases short, with 15 bases between. The V gene's germline CDR1 is MNHNS and CDR2 SASEGT.

This clone was counted a single time. The chain recombines TRBV28 with TRBJ1-2; 11 bases are a match to TRBD1. The CDR3 length is 14 residues. Germline loops: CDR1 MDHEN, CDR2 SYDVKM. Trimming removed 6 bases from V and 7 bases from J; junction bases left unmatched: 7. CDR3 nucleotide sequence: TGTGCCAGCAGGTCGGGACAGGGGGGAGGTGGCTACACCTTC. It specifies CASRSGQGGGGYTF.

This clone was recorded a few times. The chain recombines TRBV28 with TRBJ1-2; 7 positions agree with TRBD1. Germline lookup yields CDR1 MDHEN and CDR2 SYDVKM. Trimming removed 5 bases from V and 4 bases from J; junction bases left unmatched: 4. The length of the CDR3 is 13 residues. DNA of the CDR3: TGTGCCAGCAGTGCAGGGGGAGGCTATGGCTACACCTTC. This codes for CASSAGGGYGYTF.

This clone appeared a few times. The chain is built from TRBV5-1 and TRBJ2-1; 11 bases map to TRBD1. Trimming removed 0 bases from V and 8 bases from J; junction bases left unmatched: 4. Germline lookup yields CDR1 SGHRS and CDR2 YFSETQ. This CDR3 contains 15 residues. CDR3 region: CASSLDEGQGDEQFF. Written as DNA, the CDR3 is TGCGCCAGCAGCTTGGATGAGGGACAGGGGGATGAGCAGTTCTTC.

This rearrangement joins TRBV7-3 to TRBJ2-5; 8 bases agree with TRBD1. Germline-derived CDR1 and CDR2 are SGHTA and FQGTGA. V lost 5 bases to trimming and J lost 5 bases; unmatched junction nucleotides: 13. The CDR3 has 16 residues. This CDR3 reads CASSPGTGGQRETQYF. In nucleotides, the CDR3 is TGTGCCAGCAGCCCGGGGACAGGTGGTCAAAGGGAGACCCAGTACTTC.

The rearrangement links TRBV28 to TRBJ1-5; 9 positions agree with TRBD1. This CDR3 contains 16 residues. Trimming took 5 bases from V and 5 from J; bases not matched to a gene: 10. Germline V gene sequence: CDR1 MDHEN, CDR2 SYDVKM. CDR3 nucleotide sequence: TGTGCCAGCAGTCCCAGTGCACAGGGGGCGGATCAGCCCCAGCATTTT. It encodes CASSPSAQGADQPQHF.